Following are 4 T cell receptor beta chains from one sample sequenced in a study of T cells in localized non-small cell lung cancer. Sequencing was performed with immunoSEQ multiplex PCR; in TCRdb, only in-frame clones are kept and a portion is missing. Among 20,000 to 25,000 clones, 85% to 90% were seen once, and the ten largest hold about 14%. The specimen comprised peripheral blood, sampled before any cancer treatment. Every receptor here comes from a male donor older than 55 with stage I lung adenocarcinoma.

The chain has TRBV18 and TRBJ1-5; no clear D gene. Germline V gene data show CDR1 as KGHSH and CDR2 as LQKENI. The CDR3 runs 12 residues. The V end lost 4 bases, the J end lost 4 bases, and 5 bases lay between the germline ends. CDR3 DNA: TGTGCCAGCTCACAAGAGAATCAGCCCCAGCATTTT. Residues: CASSQENQPQHF.

The chain has TRBV7-7 and TRBJ2-6; no clear D. The CDR3 is 18 amino acids. Germline loops: CDR1 SSHAT, CDR2 FNYEAQ (reference sequence). V gave up 5 bases and J gave up 5 bases, with 22 bases separating them. CDR3 nucleotides: TGTGCCAGCAGCAAGCACTTAAGTGCCACAAGTCGGGCCAACGTCCTGACTTTC. This sequence encodes CASSKHLSATSRANVLTF. Filled out from reference TRBV7-7 and TRBJ2-6, the complete variable domain reads GAGVSQSPRYKVTKRGQDVTLRCDPISSHATLYWYQQALGQGPEFLTYFNYEAQPDKSGLPSDRFSAERPEGSISTLTIQRTEQRDSAMYRCASSKHLSATSRANVLTFGAGSRLTVL.

Of note for this clone: An end of the junction differs from the germline gene, which may be a read error. The V call is TRBV5-1, the J call TRBJ1-5; D not resolved. The CDR3 covers 19 residues. The germline V gene has CDR1 SGHRS and CDR2 YFSETQ. CDR3 in DNA: TGCGTCAGCAGACGAGCGGCCGGCAGACCCCACGAGGGTGCTCAGCCCCAGCATTTT. Protein: CVSRRAAGRPHEGAQPQHF.

CDR3 loop: CASSRQITNTEAFF. CDR3 sequence (DNA): TGTGCCAGCAGCCGACAGATCACGAACACTGAAGCTTTCTTT. This chain uses TRBV5-4 with TRBJ1-1, with D perhaps TRBD1 (5 bases). With 4 bases removed from V and 1 base from J, the gap between germline ends came to 11 bases. Germline-derived CDR1 and CDR2 are SGHNT and YYREEE (reference sequence). The CDR3 has 14 residues.